This T cell receptor (beta chain) came from a study of CD8+ T cells in alopecia areata. Points from the study as a whole: Scalp data also include sequences from resident alphabeta T cells of normal skin.

After isolation, RNA underwent reverse transcription to generate cDNA as the sequencing template. The method was immunoSEQ multiplex PCR; TCRdb's version includes in-frame clones alone and lacks a portion of them. The table includes 150,000 to 200,000 clones, about 60% detected once. A note on this clone: The target antigen is unknown.

This CDR3 is 14 amino acids long. Germline V CDR1 and CDR2: GTSNPN, SVGIG (reference sequence). Germline trimming cut 3 bases from V and 5 bases from J; bases unmatched to any gene: 4. The specimen was CD4+ T cells sorted from blood, collected at week 0. This sequence was found in a human donor with alopecia areata. This rearrangement joins TRBV30 to TRBJ2-1, with TRBD1 matching 10 bases. The CDR3 DNA is TGTGCCTGGAGCCCCGGGACAGGGGACAATGAGCAGTTCTTC. Its protein is CAWSPGTGDNEQFF.